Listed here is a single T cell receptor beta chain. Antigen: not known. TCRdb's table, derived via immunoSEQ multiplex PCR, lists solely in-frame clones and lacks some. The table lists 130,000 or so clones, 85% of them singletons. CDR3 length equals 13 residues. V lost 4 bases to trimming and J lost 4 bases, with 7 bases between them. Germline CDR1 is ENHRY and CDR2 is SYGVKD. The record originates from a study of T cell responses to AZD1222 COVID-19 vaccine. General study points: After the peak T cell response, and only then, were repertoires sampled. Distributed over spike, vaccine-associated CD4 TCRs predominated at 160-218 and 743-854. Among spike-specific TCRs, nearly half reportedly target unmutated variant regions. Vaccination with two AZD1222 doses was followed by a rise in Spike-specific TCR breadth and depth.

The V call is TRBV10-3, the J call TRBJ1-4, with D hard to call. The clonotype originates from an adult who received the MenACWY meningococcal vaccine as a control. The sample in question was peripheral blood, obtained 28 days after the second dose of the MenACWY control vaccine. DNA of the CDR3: TGTGCCATCAGTGCGGGAAATAATGAAAAACTGTTTTTT. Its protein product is CAISAGNNEKLFF.